Listed here are 14 T cell receptor beta chains from one sample, sequenced in a study of CD8 T cells in Susac syndrome. Reverse transcription used roughly 0.45 to 1 ug RNA and random hexamers. TCRdb re-analysed the immunoSEQ multiplex PCR reads in MiXCR, keeping a single row per CDR3 protein. The table shows about 300,000 distinct CDR3 sequences, with around 84% occurring only once. Sequenced input: CD8+ T cells from PBMCs. These receptors came from a human donor with multiple sclerosis.

The chain uses TRBV11-2 and TRBJ2-1; D is ambiguous. The CDR3 runs 12 residues. V dropped 7 bases and J dropped 6 bases, with 10 bases sitting between them. Germline loops: CDR1 SGHAT, CDR2 FQNNGV. The CDR3 DNA is TGTGCCAGCACTTTTATATCCAATGAGCAGTTCTTC. As protein: CASTFISNEQFF.

The chain carries TRBV27 and TRBJ1-1, with no clear D. From germline, CDR1 is MNHEY and CDR2 SMNVEV (reference sequence). V was pared by 2 bases and J by 4 bases, with 11 bases between. The CDR3 sequence is 14 residues long. The CDR3 DNA is TGTGCCAGCAGTTTAATTTCTCCTCCCACTGAAGCTTTCTTT. Protein sequence: CASSLISPPTEAFF.

The rearrangement links TRBV14 to TRBJ2-5; 7 nucleotides line up with TRBD1. Germline loops: CDR1 SGHDN, CDR2 FVKESK. V shed 4 bases, J shed 1 base, and the junction held 6 bases outside the gene matches. This CDR3 region has 15 residues. The CDR3 DNA is TGTGCCAGCAGCCGGTTCAGGGGGACCCAAGAGACCCAGTACTTC. Its protein is CASSRFRGTQETQYF. Full variable domain (outside the CDR3, taken from reference TRBV14 and TRBJ2-5): EAGVTQFPSHSVIEKGQTVTLRCDPISGHDNLYWYRRVMGKEIKFLLHFVKESKQDESGMPNNRFLAERTGGTYSTLKVQPAELEDSGVYFCASSRFRGTQETQYFGPGTRLLVL.

The rearrangement uses TRBV7-6 and TRBJ2-1, with TRBD2 identical over 7 bases. CDR3 length: 14 amino acids. Per germline, CDR1 SGHVS and CDR2 FNYEAQ. The V segment lost 2 bases and the J segment 5 bases; nucleotides outside the gene matches: 3. CDR3 sequence: CASSLRREHNEQFF. CDR3 sequence (DNA): TGTGCCAGCAGCTTAAGGCGGGAGCACAATGAGCAGTTCTTC.

This clonotype was seen only once. This sequence joins TRBV20-1 and TRBJ1-5; D not resolved. The CDR3 length is 13 residues. CDR1 and CDR2 (germline): DFQATT, SNEGSKA (reference sequence). V was trimmed by 6 bases and J by 0 bases, leaving 9 bases between them. The CDR3 loop is CSAQDYSNQPQHF. For the CDR3, the DNA is TGCAGTGCCCAAGATTATAGCAATCAGCCCCAGCATTTT.

The rearrangement joins TRBV5-1 to TRBJ1-1; D might be TRBD1 (6 bases). V was clipped by 1 base and J by 3 bases, with 10 bases between them. CDR1 and CDR2 from the germline V gene are SGHRS and YFSETQ. This CDR3 contains 14 residues. The CDR3 sequence: CASSLKQGDTEAFF. CDR3 nucleotide sequence: TGCGCCAGCAGCTTGAAACAGGGCGACACTGAAGCTTTCTTT.

This clonotype appeared a few times. The chain carries TRBV28 and TRBJ2-7, with D possibly TRBD2 on 5 matching bases. The germline gives CDR1 MDHEN, CDR2 SYDVKM. V lost 6 bases to trimming and J lost 2 bases, with 20 bases between them. The CDR3 length is 16 residues. The CDR3 loop reads CASSHTLTGLTYEQYF. The CDR3 DNA reads as TGTGCCAGCAGCCATACTCTGACGGGATTAACCTACGAGCAGTACTTC.

The chain joins TRBV7-9 to TRBJ2-5, with a weak D call TRBD1 (5 bases). This CDR3 has 17 residues. Trimming removed 0 bases at V and 5 bases at J, with 19 bases between. From germline, CDR1 is SEHNR and CDR2 FQNEAQ (reference sequence). The CDR3 bases are TGTGCCAGCAGCTTAGCTGGTTCCCAGGGCGATCGTGAGACCCAGTACTTC. Protein: CASSLAGSQGDRETQYF.

The V and J genes are TRBV29-1 and TRBJ2-5; 13 bases fit TRBD2. The V segment lost 4 bases and the J segment 4 bases; nucleotides outside the gene matches: 9. CDR1 SQVTM and CDR2 ANQGSEA come from the germline V gene. The CDR3 covers 16 residues. The CDR3 DNA follows: TGCAGCGTTGGGGGACTAGCGGGATTGATAAGAGAGACCCAGTACTTC. Translating gives CSVGGLAGLIRETQYF.

The genes are TRBV28 and TRBJ2-5; no firm D call. In germline, CDR1 is MDHEN, CDR2 SYDVKM. The V end was cut by 7 bases, the J end by 0 bases, with 15 bases between. This CDR3 has 15 amino acids. The CDR3 reads CASIPLGANQETQYF. For the CDR3, the DNA is TGTGCCAGCATCCCTCTGGGCGCGAACCAAGAGACCCAGTACTTC. The full variable domain, its missing parts supplied by reference TRBV28 and TRBJ2-5, is DVKVTQSSRYLVKRTGEKVFLECVQDMDHENMFWYRQDPGLGLRLIYFSYDVKMKEKGDIPEGYSVSREKKERFSLILESASTNQTSMYLCASIPLGANQETQYFGPGTRLLVL.

The chain has TRBV29-1 and TRBJ2-1; 8 bases line up with TRBD1. The CDR3 totals 15 residues. V was clipped by 3 bases and J by 8 bases; unmatched bases: 12. Germline values: CDR1 SQVTM, CDR2 ANQGSEA. CDR3 in DNA: TGCAGCGTTGAGGGTTGGGACAGGTCGAGGGATGAGCAGTTCTTC. It yields the protein CSVEGWDRSRDEQFF.

CDR3 in amino acids: CASSLAPVYEQYF. In DNA form, the CDR3 reads TGCGCCAGCAGCTTGGCCCCTGTTTACGAGCAGTACTTC. The rearrangement uses TRBV5-1 and TRBJ2-7; D is undetermined. This CDR3 is 13 amino acids long. From germline, CDR1 is SGHRS and CDR2 YFSETQ. V was clipped by 0 bases and J by 4 bases, with 8 bases between them. Full variable domain (rest looked up from reference TRBV5-1 and TRBJ2-7): KAGVTQTPRYLIKTRGQQVTLSCSPISGHRSVSWYQQTPGQGLQFLFEYFSETQRNKGNFPGRFSGRQFSNSRSEMNVSTLELGDSALYLCASSLAPVYEQYFGPGTRLTVT.

This clonotype was found once. This chain uses TRBV29-1 with TRBJ2-1; D is possibly TRBD2 (5 bases). With 0 bases removed from V and 13 bases from J, the gap between germline ends came to 10 bases. Germline CDR1 and CDR2: SQVTM and ANQGSEA. This CDR3 has 11 amino acids. DNA for the CDR3: TGCAGCGTTGAAGATCGCCGGGGACAGTTCTTC. It translates to CSVEDRRGQFF.

This clonotype has more than one count but fewer than ten. This chain joins TRBV7-9 and TRBJ2-7, with TRBD1 identical over 9 bases. The ends lost 5 bases at V and 3 bases at J; junction bases unmatched: 11. Germline assignment: CDR1 SEHNR and CDR2 FQNEAQ (reference sequence). This CDR3 contains 16 residues. In DNA, the CDR3 is TGTGCCAGCAGCCCATTCCGGGACAGGGACCACTACGAGCAGTACTTC. This sequence encodes CASSPFRDRDHYEQYF.